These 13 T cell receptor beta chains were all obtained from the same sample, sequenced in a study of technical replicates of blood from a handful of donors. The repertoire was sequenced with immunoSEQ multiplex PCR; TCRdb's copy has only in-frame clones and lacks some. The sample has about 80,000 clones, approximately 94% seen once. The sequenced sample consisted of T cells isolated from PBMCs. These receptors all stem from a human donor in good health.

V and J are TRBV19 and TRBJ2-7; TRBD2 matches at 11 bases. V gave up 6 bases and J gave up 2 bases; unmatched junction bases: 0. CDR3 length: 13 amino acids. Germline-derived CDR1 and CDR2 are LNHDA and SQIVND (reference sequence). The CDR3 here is CASRTSGTYEQYF. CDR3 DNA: TGTGCCAGTAGGACTAGCGGGACCTACGAGCAGTACTTC.

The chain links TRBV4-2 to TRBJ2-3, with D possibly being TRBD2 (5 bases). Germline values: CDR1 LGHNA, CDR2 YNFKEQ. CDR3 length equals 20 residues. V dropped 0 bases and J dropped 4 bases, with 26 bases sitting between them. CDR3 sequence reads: CASSQDLALGPEGWADTQYF. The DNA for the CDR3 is TGTGCCAGCAGCCAAGATTTGGCACTCGGGCCCGAGGGCTGGGCAGATACGCAGTATTTT.

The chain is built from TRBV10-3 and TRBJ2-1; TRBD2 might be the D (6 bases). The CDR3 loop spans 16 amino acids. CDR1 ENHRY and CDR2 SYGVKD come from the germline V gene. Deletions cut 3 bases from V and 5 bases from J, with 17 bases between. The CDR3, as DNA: TGTGCCATCAGTGAAGAACAGGAGGGTGAGGACAATGAGCAGTTCTTC. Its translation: CAISEEQEGEDNEQFF.

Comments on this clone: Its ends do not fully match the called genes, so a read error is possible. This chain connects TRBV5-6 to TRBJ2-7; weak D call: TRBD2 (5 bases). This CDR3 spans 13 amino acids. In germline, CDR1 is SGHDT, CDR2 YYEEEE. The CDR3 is CASSLRPLRGSFF. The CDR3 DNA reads TGTGCCAGCAGCTTGAGACCGCTACGGGGATCCTTCTTC.

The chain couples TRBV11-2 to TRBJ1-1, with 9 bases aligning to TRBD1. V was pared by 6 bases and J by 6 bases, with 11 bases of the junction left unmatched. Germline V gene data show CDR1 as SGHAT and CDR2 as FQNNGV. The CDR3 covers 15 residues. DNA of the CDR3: TGTGCCAGCAGACCTAGGACAGGGGCGATAGCTGAAGCTTTCTTT. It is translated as CASRPRTGAIAEAFF.

CDR3 residues: CASSFPHDLSDAYNEQFF. The CDR3 DNA sequence: TGTGCCAGCAGCTTCCCCCACGACCTAAGCGACGCCTACAATGAGCAGTTCTTC. This rearrangement joins TRBV11-2 to TRBJ2-1; D is ambiguous. V was clipped by 3 bases and J by 2 bases, with 20 bases between them. The germline V gene has CDR1 SGHAT and CDR2 FQNNGV. There are 18 residues in the CDR3.

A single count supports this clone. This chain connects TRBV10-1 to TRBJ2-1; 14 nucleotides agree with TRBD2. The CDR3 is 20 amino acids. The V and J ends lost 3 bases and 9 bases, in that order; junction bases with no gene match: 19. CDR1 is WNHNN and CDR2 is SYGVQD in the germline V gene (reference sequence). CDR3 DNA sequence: TGCGCCAGCAGTGAAATTTGGGGTAATGGCCGGACTAGCGGGAGGCCTGAGCAGTTCTTC. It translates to CASSEIWGNGRTSGRPEQFF.

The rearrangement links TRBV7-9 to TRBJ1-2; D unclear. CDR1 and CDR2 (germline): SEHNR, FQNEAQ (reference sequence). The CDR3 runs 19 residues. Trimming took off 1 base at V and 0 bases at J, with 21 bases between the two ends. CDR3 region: CASSLVGKQLPGPNYGYTF. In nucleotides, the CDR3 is TGTGCCAGCAGCTTAGTCGGGAAACAGCTCCCCGGTCCTAACTATGGCTACACCTTC.

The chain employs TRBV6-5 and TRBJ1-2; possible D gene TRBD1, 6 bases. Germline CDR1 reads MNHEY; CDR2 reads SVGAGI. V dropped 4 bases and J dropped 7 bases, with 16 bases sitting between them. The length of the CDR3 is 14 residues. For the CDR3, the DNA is TGTGCCAGCAGTTCCGTGGATACAGGGTTTGGCTACACCTTC. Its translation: CASSSVDTGFGYTF.

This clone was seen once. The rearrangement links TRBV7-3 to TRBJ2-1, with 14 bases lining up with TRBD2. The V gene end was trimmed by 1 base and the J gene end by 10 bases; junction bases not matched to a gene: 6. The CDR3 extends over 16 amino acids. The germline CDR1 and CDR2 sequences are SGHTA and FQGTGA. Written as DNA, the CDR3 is TGTGCCAGCAGCTTAAACGGGGGACTAGCGGGAGTAGAGCAGTTCTTC. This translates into CASSLNGGLAGVEQFF.

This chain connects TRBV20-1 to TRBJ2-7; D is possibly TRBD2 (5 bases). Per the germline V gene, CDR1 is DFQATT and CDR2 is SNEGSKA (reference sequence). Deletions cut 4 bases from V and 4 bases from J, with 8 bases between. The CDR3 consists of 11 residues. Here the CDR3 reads CSAIKRYEQYF. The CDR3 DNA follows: TGCAGTGCTATCAAGCGGTACGAGCAGTACTTC.

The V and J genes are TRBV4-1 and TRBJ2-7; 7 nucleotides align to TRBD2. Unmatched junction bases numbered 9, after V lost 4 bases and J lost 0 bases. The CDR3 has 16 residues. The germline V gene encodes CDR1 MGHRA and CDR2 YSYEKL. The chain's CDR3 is CASSPLGRASSYEQYF. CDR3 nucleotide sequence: TGCGCCAGCAGCCCCCTGGGGAGGGCCTCCTCCTACGAGCAGTACTTC.

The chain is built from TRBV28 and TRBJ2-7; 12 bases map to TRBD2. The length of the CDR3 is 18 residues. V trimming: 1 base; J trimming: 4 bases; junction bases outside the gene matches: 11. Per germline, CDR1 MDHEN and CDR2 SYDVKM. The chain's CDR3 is CASSLSGLAGPAYYEQYF. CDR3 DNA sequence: TGTGCCAGCAGTTTATCCGGACTAGCGGGACCGGCTTATTACGAGCAGTACTTC.